The TCR beta chain under discussion was sequenced for a study of regulatory T cells in long-lasting Graves disease (dated by TCRdb to about 2021). Study-wide context: Antithyroid drugs had been taken for less than 3 months by newly diagnosed Graves' disease patients. This study used TCR sequencing and RNA sequencing of peripheral blood to compare persistent Graves' disease patients against newly diagnosed Graves' disease patients. The study was conducted in China and was registered as a clinical trial. A total of around 35 samples underwent TCR sequencing: approximately 13 from persistent and roughly 20 from newly diagnosed Graves' disease patients. Study-level results and caveats: Lower TCR Shannon entropy and fewer highly expanded clones were observed in persistent Graves' disease patients than in newly diagnosed patients, which suggested clonal expansion. The small sample size was acknowledged by the authors as a limitation that may reduce accuracy. More public clonotypes were shared among persistent patients (under 3,000) than among newly diagnosed patients (more than 900). Only the TCR beta chain was sequenced and analyzed. TRBV28, TRBJ1-2 and TRBJ2-5 were preferentially used in persistent disease, while TRBV20-1 and TRBJ2-1 were favored in newly diagnosed disease. Because the primary lesion, thyroid tissue, could not be accessed, the study looked at peripheral blood alone.

From the cysteine through the phenylalanine, the CDR3 covers 18 amino acids. The entry retains the CDR3 DNA only, 54 bases that are in frame from base 1. As encoded in the germline V gene (reference sequence), CDR1 is GTSNPN while CDR2 is SVGIG. V is shortened by 0 bases, J by 3 bases, and the region joining them spans 21 bases. Turning to this clonotype: What this receptor recognizes is not known. No base qualities exist here, and no much larger clone lies one base off it.

Library preparation used multiplex PCR. TCRdb records Illumina HiSeq 4000 as the sequencer. TCR beta libraries were built with iRepertoire HTBI primers and Arm-PCR amplification of CDR3 regions. Before sequencing, the PCR products underwent gel purification. The study's processing was this. Gene usage analysis of CDR3 amino acid clonotypes relied on the 60 to 65 TRBV and 12 to 15 TRBJ segments identified across samples. Filtered high-quality paired reads were merged into contigs using COPE and FqMerger. BLAST was used to align contigs to the IMGT TRBV, TRBD and TRBJ reference genes, and CDR3 was defined following IMGT. Highly expanded clones were defined as clonotypes with a frequency above 0.1%. Shannon entropy was used to measure repertoire diversity, and the Gini coefficient was used to measure V-J evenness. Public clonotypes were defined as clonotypes shared by more than one individual. The public reads were reprocessed in TCRdb via fastp at Q25 and MiXCR, keeping in-frame beta chains. Entries that share a CDR3 protein sequence are merged under the most common genes and DNA. The V and J calls follow TCRdb's processing rather than the paper's. Here the sample has about 460,000 distinct CDR3 sequences; around 15% occur a single time. The ten largest clones capture 17% of the sample.

What the time point label conveys for this sample: newly diagnosed GD, antithyroid drugs for less than 3 months. RNA was extracted from PBMCs in TRIzol for both TCR sequencing and RNA sequencing. The diagnosis of Graves' disease followed American Thyroid Association guidelines. The patients came from an endocrinology department in Xi'an, China. Each patient gave around 9 milliliters of peripheral blood, collected in an EDTA anticoagulant tube. Ficoll Paque Plus density gradient separation was used to isolate PBMCs, and no further T cell sorting was done. RNA quality was checked with an Agilent 2100 Bioanalyzer and agarose gel, and concentration with a NanoDrop 2000. These same records also appear under a second study, on T cells in Graves' hyperthyroidism and ophthalmopathy. Looking at the second paper: Graves' hyperthyroidism was defined as stable when no progression to ophthalmopathy occurred over 18 months of follow-up. The hyperthyroidism patients were between 18 and 65 years old and newly diagnosed, with a disease duration of less than 2 months. The study excluded patients with uncontrolled infections, other autoimmune diseases, pregnancy or lactation. Diagnoses were established on the basis of clinical symptoms, serum thyroxine and TRAb, thyroid ultrasound, and orbital computed tomography. A first-round RT-PCR of the TCR CDR3 used the HTBI primer set with the Qiagen OneStep RT-PCR kit. Most expanded thyroid clonotypes (frequency above 0.001) were also found in blood, which suggests that blood repertoires may mirror thyroid immune responses. A model built on a 13 V-J signature distinguished ophthalmopathy from stable hyperthyroidism, reaching 87.88% sensitivity and around 82% specificity in cross-validation and 80%/75% in testing. In validation, the model predicted progression to ophthalmopathy with about 71% sensitivity and about 72% specificity, a median of around 6.6 months before onset. TCR V-J signatures able to tell the groups apart were searched for in a discovery cohort of 100 patients, of whom fewer than 45 had Graves' ophthalmopathy and about 55 had stable Graves' hyperthyroidism. Prospective prediction of ophthalmopathy was tested in an independent validation cohort of fewer than 20 hyperthyroidism patients and some 17 patients who later progressed to ophthalmopathy. The roughly 100 discovery patients were divided at random into training and test sets in a 7:3 ratio. In addition, the study compared T-cell repertoires in thyroid tissue and in blood from roughly six Graves' hyperthyroidism patients. After sampling, hyperthyroidism patients received methimazole starting at 30 mg daily, and ophthalmopathy patients received high-dose intravenous methylprednisolone. The libraries were constructed in a second round of multiplex PCR and then size-selected and purified. Libraries were sequenced paired-end with 100 bp reads on an Illumina HiSeq2000. SOAPnuke was used to process the raw data, removing reads that contained adapters or uncalled bases, had a mean Phred below 15, or lacked an exact match to the constant primer or identifier. High-quality paired reads were merged with COPE v1.2.5, and unique nucleotide sequences were defined as clonotypes. MiTCR v1.1 was used to align the clonotypes against IMGT TRBV, TRBD and TRBJ reference segments. The analysis included only V-J combinations with a frequency above 0.0001, which together covered roughly 99% of the repertoires. A TCS score was defined as the ratio between F50 (clonal expansion) and ExV (chaos), using BLOSUM62-based TCRdist between CDR3 peptides within each V-J. Welch's t-statistics and random forest reduced around 520 V-J features to 10 to 15, which were used in a naive Bayes classifier (R e1071). No statistical method was used to set the sample size in advance, and investigators knew the group allocation. The paper reports TCR Vbeta CDR3 sequencing of over 130 peripheral blood samples: around 45 ophthalmopathy, approximately 74 hyperthyroidism and roughly 17 progressor patients.

The starting material was peripheral blood mononuclear cells (PBMCs), obtained at new diagnosis, from a patient treated with antithyroid drugs. This sequence was found in a woman in her fifties or sixties with Graves disease. Donor details come from another sample of the same person, matched by shared clones. The chain is encoded by TRBV30 joined to TRBJ2-1, with the D gene call left open. The bases are TGTGCCTGGAGTGTCTCCCCAGCCGACGTCGGGTTCTACAATGAGCAGTTCTTC. It translates to CAWSVSPADVGFYNEQFF.